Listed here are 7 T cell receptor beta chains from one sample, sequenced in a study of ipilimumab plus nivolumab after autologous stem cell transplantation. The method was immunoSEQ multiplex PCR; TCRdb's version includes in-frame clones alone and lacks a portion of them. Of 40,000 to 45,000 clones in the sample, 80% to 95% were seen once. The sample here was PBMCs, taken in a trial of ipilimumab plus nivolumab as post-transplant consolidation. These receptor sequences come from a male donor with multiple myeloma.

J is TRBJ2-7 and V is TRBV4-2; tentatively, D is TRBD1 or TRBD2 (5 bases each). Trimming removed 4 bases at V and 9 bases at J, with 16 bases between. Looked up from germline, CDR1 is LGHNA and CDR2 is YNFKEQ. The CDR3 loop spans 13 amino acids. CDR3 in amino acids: CASSLGDRSWQYF. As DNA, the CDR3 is TGTGCCAGCAGCCTGGGGGACCGCTCATGGCAGTACTTC.

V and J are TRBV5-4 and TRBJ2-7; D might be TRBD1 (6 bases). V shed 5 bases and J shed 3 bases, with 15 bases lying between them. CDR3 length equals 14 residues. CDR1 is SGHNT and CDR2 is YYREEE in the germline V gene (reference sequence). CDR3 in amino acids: CASRKTGSLYEQYF. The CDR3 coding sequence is TGTGCCAGCAGAAAAACAGGGTCTCTCTACGAGCAGTACTTC.

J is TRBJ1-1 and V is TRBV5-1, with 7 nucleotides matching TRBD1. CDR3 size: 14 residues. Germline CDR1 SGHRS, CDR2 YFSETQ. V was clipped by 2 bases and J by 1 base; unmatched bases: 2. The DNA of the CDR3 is TGCGCCAGCAGCTTACAGGGGCCGAACACTGAAGCTTTCTTT. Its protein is CASSLQGPNTEAFF. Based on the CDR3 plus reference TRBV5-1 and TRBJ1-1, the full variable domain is KAGVTQTPRYLIKTRGQQVTLSCSPISGHRSVSWYQQTPGQGLQFLFEYFSETQRNKGNFPGRFSGRQFSNSRSEMNVSTLELGDSALYLCASSLQGPNTEAFFGQGTRLTVV.

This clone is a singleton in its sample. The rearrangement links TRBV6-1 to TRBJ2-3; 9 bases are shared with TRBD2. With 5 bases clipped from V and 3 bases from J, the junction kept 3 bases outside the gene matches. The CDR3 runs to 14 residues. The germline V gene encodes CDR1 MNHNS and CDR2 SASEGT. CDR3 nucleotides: TGTGCCAGCAGTAGCGGGGGGTGGACAGATACGCAGTATTTT. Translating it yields CASSSGGWTDTQYF.

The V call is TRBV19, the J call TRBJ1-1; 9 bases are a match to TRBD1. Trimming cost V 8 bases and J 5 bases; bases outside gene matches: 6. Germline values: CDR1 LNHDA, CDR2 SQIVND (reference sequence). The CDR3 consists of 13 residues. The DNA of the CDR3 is TGTGCCAGTGGTCGGGACAGGGAAACTGAAGCTTTCTTT. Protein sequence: CASGRDRETEAFF.

In nucleotides, the CDR3 is TGTGCCAGCAGAATACCAGGTGGGGTCACTGAAGCTTTCTTT. Encoded protein: CASRIPGGVTEAFF. V gene TRBV6-5 combines with J gene TRBJ1-1; D unresolved. Germline V CDR1 and CDR2: MNHEY, SVGAGI. Trimming pared 6 bases from V and 4 bases from J, leaving 15 bases between. The CDR3 runs 14 residues.

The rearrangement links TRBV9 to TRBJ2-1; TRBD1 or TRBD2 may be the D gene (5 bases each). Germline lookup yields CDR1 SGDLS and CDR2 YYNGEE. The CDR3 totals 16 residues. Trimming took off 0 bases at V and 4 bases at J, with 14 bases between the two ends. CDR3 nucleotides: TGTGCCAGCAGCGTAGCTGATGGGACCTATTACAATGAGCAGTTCTTC. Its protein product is CASSVADGTYYNEQFF.